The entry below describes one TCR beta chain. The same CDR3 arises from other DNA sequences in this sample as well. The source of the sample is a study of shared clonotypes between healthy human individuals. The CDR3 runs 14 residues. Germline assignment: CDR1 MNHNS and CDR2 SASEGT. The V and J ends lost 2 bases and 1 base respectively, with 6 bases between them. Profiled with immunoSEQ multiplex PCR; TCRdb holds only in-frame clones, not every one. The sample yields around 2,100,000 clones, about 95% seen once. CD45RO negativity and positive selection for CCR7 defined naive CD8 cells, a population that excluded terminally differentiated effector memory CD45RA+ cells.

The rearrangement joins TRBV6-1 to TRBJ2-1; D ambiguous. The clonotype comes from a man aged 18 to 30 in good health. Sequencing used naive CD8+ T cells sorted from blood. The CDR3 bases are TGTGCCAGCAGTGAAAGTGGTTCCTACAATGAGCAGTTCTTC. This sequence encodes CASSESGSYNEQFF.